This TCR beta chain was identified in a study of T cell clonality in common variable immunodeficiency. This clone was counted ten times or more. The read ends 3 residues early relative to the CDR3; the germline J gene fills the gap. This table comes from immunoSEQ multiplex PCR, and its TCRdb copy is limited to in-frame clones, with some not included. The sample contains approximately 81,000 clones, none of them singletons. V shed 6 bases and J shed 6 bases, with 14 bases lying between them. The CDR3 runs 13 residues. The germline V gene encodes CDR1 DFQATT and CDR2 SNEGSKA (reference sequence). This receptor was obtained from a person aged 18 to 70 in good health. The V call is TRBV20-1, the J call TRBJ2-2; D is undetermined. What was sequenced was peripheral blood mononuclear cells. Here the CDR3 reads CSALTLSSGELFF. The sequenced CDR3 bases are TGCAGTGCCCTAACTTTGTCGTCCGGGGAG.